The 27 T cell receptor beta chains given below trace back to one sample, sequenced in a study of blood T cell repertoires in COVID-19. Repertoires were generated with immunoSEQ multiplex PCR, while TCRdb's copy carries only in-frame clones and drops some. The table shows about 150,000 clones, with around 88% occurring only once. The sequenced sample was peripheral blood. The receptors derive from a man aged 55 to 70 with active or convalescent COVID-19.

This chain connects TRBV28 to TRBJ1-4, with D hard to call. Per germline, CDR1 MDHEN and CDR2 SYDVKM. This CDR3 is built from 15 residues. V was cut by 5 bases and J by 7 bases, with 17 bases left in between. CDR3 in amino acids: CASSPDASRVEKLFF. The CDR3 bases are TGTGCCAGCAGTCCCGACGCTAGTAGAGTTGAAAAACTGTTTTTT.

This chain links TRBV28 with TRBJ1-1, with 8 positions matching TRBD1. The germline V gene has CDR1 MDHEN and CDR2 SYDVKM. CDR3 length equals 16 residues. Trimming removed 6 bases from V and 1 base from J; junction bases left unmatched: 10. CDR3 nucleotide sequence: TGTGCCAGCAGGACTACAGGGGGACGTGGGAACACTGAAGCTTTCTTT. It yields the protein CASRTTGGRGNTEAFF.

The CDR3 sequence: CASSPGQGSSNYGYTF. The CDR3 DNA is TGTGCCAGCAGCCCGGGACAGGGGTCTTCTAACTATGGCTACACCTTC. The chain carries TRBV27 and TRBJ1-2, with 10 nucleotides matching TRBD1. The CDR3 is 16 amino acids. Germline-derived CDR1 and CDR2 are MNHEY and SMNVEV (reference sequence). J gave up 0 bases and V 6 bases, and 7 bases lay outside the gene matches.

The chain uses TRBV18 and TRBJ2-2; D perhaps matches TRBD2 (6 bases). V was trimmed by 5 bases and J by 1 base, leaving 8 bases between them. The CDR3 is 14 residues long. The germline CDR1 and CDR2 sequences are KGHSH and LQKENI. DNA for the CDR3: TGTGCCAGCTCATCGGGACTGAACACCGGGGAGCTGTTTTTT. Protein product: CASSSGLNTGELFF.

The rearrangement links TRBV10-3 to TRBJ1-3; D ambiguous. CDR3 length equals 15 residues. V shed 5 bases and J shed 0 bases, with 11 bases lying between them. Germline V gives CDR1 ENHRY, CDR2 SYGVKD. The CDR3 is CAISPSLGSGNTIYF. CDR3 DNA sequence: TGTGCCATCAGTCCAAGTCTAGGCTCTGGAAACACCATATATTTT.

Written as DNA, the CDR3 is TGCGCCAGCAGCCACCCCCTCGGGACTAGCGGGGGGGACCGCTGGGAGCAGTACTTC. Protein sequence: CASSHPLGTSGGDRWEQYF. The chain employs TRBV4-1 and TRBJ2-7; 16 bases map to TRBD2. CDR1 and CDR2 from the germline V gene are MGHRA and YSYEKL. The V gene end was trimmed by 3 bases and the J gene end by 7 bases; junction bases not matched to a gene: 15. The CDR3 loop spans 19 amino acids.

The chain combines TRBV28 with TRBJ2-6; TRBD1 matches at 7 bases. V lost 5 bases to trimming and J lost 0 bases; unmatched junction nucleotides: 10. This CDR3 is 18 amino acids long. CDR1 is MDHEN and CDR2 is SYDVKM in the germline V gene. CDR3 amino acids: CASSDRTGESSGANVLTF. In nucleotides, the CDR3 is TGTGCCAGCAGTGACCGGACAGGAGAAAGCTCTGGGGCCAACGTCCTGACTTTC.

The chain carries TRBV28 and TRBJ1-4, with no clear D. The V gene's germline CDR1 is MDHEN and CDR2 SYDVKM. CDR3 size: 12 residues. Trimming pared 8 bases from V and 8 bases from J, leaving 12 bases between. CDR3 loop: CASDGPQEKLFF. Written as DNA, the CDR3 is TGTGCCAGCGATGGGCCCCAAGAAAAACTGTTTTTT.

This chain uses TRBV20-1 with TRBJ1-2, with 11 bases lining up with TRBD1. Germline V gene data show CDR1 as DFQATT and CDR2 as SNEGSKA (reference sequence). The CDR3 totals 15 residues. V lost 3 bases to trimming and J lost 3 bases; unmatched junction nucleotides: 6. CDR3 residues: CSASISGQGDYGYTF. The CDR3 nucleotides are TGCAGTGCTAGTATTTCGGGACAGGGGGACTATGGCTACACCTTC.

The J gene is TRBJ2-7, the V gene TRBV6-5, with TRBD1 as a possible D gene (5 bases). The germline V gene has CDR1 MNHEY and CDR2 SVGAGI. CDR3 length: 13 residues. V lost 0 bases and J lost 5, with 8 bases in between. The DNA of the CDR3 is TGTGCCAGCAGTTACTCGTCCAGGGACGAGCAGTACTTC. Amino acids: CASSYSSRDEQYF.

The V gene is TRBV4-3, the J gene TRBJ2-7; D remains unclear. The CDR3 has 14 residues. From germline, CDR1 is LGHNA and CDR2 YSLEER. V was trimmed by 1 base and J by 4 bases, leaving 11 bases between them. The CDR3, as DNA: TGCGCCAGCAGCCAAGTGGAGAATCCGTACGAGCAGTACTTC. Translating it yields CASSQVENPYEQYF.

This chain uses TRBV4-2 with TRBJ1-6, with TRBD1 identical over 9 bases. The J segment lost 9 bases and the V segment lost 0 bases, leaving 3 bases of the junction unmatched. The CDR3 sequence is 15 residues long. In germline, CDR1 is LGHNA, CDR2 YNFKEQ. CDR3 DNA: TGTGCCAGCAGCCAAGAGGGGACAGGGAGTTCACCCCTCCACTTT. This translates into CASSQEGTGSSPLHF.

The chain is built from TRBV30 and TRBJ2-5; 9 bases are shared with TRBD1. V was pared by 2 bases and J by 2 bases, with 3 bases of the junction left unmatched. CDR1 and CDR2 (germline): GTSNPN, SVGIG (reference sequence). The CDR3 runs to 14 residues. CDR3 sequence reads: CAWSPDRGQETQYF. The CDR3 DNA follows: TGTGCCTGGAGTCCAGACAGGGGGCAAGAGACCCAGTACTTC.

This clone appeared a few times. The chain is built from TRBV12-3 or TRBV12-4 and TRBJ2-7; D is unclear. The CDR3 extends over 11 amino acids. Trimming took off 5 bases at V and 3 bases at J, with 5 bases between the two ends. The CDR3 here is CASSPGYEQYF. In DNA, the CDR3 is TGTGCCAGCAGTCCGGGCTACGAGCAGTACTTC.

The chain combines TRBV2 with TRBJ2-6; no clear D. This CDR3 is built from 13 residues. Germline V CDR1 and CDR2: SNHLY, FYNNEI. Trimming removed 6 bases from V and 0 bases from J, with 3 bases in between. CDR3 bases: TGTGCCAGCAGGTACTCTGGGGCCAACGTCCTGACTTTC. It is translated as CASRYSGANVLTF.

The chain links TRBV7-9 to TRBJ1-2; tentatively, D is TRBD1 (6 bases). This CDR3 is 13 amino acids long. Germline V gene data show CDR1 as SEHNR and CDR2 as FQNEAQ (reference sequence). V lost 5 bases and J lost 5, with 12 bases in between. In DNA, the CDR3 is TGTGCCAGCAGCCTACAGGGTGGATATGGCTACACCTTC. Its translation: CASSLQGGYGYTF.

The chain has TRBV28 and TRBJ2-7, with D possibly matching TRBD2 (6 bases). The CDR3 runs to 15 residues. Germline CDR1 MDHEN, CDR2 SYDVKM. Trimming stripped 3 bases from V and 0 bases from J, with 12 bases between. The CDR3 coding sequence is TGTGCCAGCAGTTTTGGGGGGAGCCTCTCCTACGAGCAGTACTTC. Amino acid sequence: CASSFGGSLSYEQYF.

The genes are TRBV27 and TRBJ2-5; 9 bases line up with TRBD2. Germline V CDR1 and CDR2: MNHEY, SMNVEV (reference sequence). V gave up 2 bases and J gave up 4 bases; unmatched junction bases: 8. This CDR3 has 16 amino acids. Here the CDR3 DNA reads TGTGCCAGCAGTTTAGGAGGTAGCGGGAGAGGAGAGACCCAGTACTTC. Translation gives CASSLGGSGRGETQYF.

The chain links TRBV6-5 to TRBJ1-1, with 7 nucleotides matching TRBD1. V trimming: 8 bases; J trimming: 4 bases; junction bases outside the gene matches: 13. Germline V gene data show CDR1 as MNHEY and CDR2 as SVGAGI. The CDR3 spans 15 residues. The CDR3 region has the DNA TGTGCCAGCCGGGACAGTAGACTCAAAGGCACTGAAGCTTTCTTT. Translating gives CASRDSRLKGTEAFF.

V and J are TRBV11-2 and TRBJ2-1; 7 nucleotides align to TRBD2. The CDR3 contains 16 residues. CDR1 is SGHAT and CDR2 is FQNNGV in the germline V gene. After removal of 3 bases from V and 7 bases from J, the junction contained 12 bases not matched to a gene. CDR3 region: CASSFFSVTSENEQFF. The CDR3 nucleotides are TGTGCCAGCAGCTTTTTTTCAGTTACTAGCGAAAATGAGCAGTTCTTC. The variable domain in full, completed from reference TRBV11-2 and TRBJ2-1, reads EAGVAQSPRYKIIEKRQSVAFWCNPISGHATLYWYQQILGQGPKLLIQFQNNGVVDDSQLPKDRFSAERLKGVDSTLKIQPAKLEDSAVYLCASSFFSVTSENEQFFGPGTRLTVL.

The V and J genes are TRBV18 and TRBJ1-6, with a weak D call TRBD1 (5 bases). Trimming removed 3 bases from V and 5 bases from J, with 11 bases in between. The CDR3 is 15 amino acids. CDR1 and CDR2 from the germline V gene are KGHSH and LQKENI. CDR3 sequence reads: CASSPGGQHNSPLHF. The CDR3 nucleotides read TGTGCCAGCTCACCCGGGGGTCAGCATAATTCACCCCTCCACTTT.

The chain joins TRBV5-4 to TRBJ1-2; 9 bases are shared with TRBD1. This CDR3 has 13 residues. The V gene end was trimmed by 2 bases and the J gene end by 7 bases; junction bases not matched to a gene: 3. Germline CDR1 reads SGHNT; CDR2 reads YYREEE (reference sequence). The CDR3 DNA sequence: TGTGCCAGCAGCTTATCGGGACAGGGTGGCTACACCTTC. Its protein product is CASSLSGQGGYTF. The variable domain in full, completed from reference TRBV5-4 and TRBJ1-2, reads ETGVTQSPTHLIKTRGQQVTLRCSSQSGHNTVSWYQQALGQGPQFIFQYYREEENGRGNFPPRFSGLQFPNYSSELNVNALELDDSALYLCASSLSGQGGYTFGSGTRLTVV.

The chain links TRBV7-8 to TRBJ2-1; D gene uncertain. Per germline, CDR1 SGHVS and CDR2 FQNEAQ. V lost 2 bases and J lost 7, with 6 bases in between. The length of the CDR3 is 12 residues. CDR3 in DNA: TGTGCCAGCAGCTTATTCGGTAATGAGCAGTTCTTC. This sequence encodes CASSLFGNEQFF.

The genes are TRBV7-2 and TRBJ1-2; D not certain. This CDR3 is 11 amino acids long. Trimming cost V 5 bases and J 10 bases, with 11 bases left between them. Germline lookup yields CDR1 SGHTA and CDR2 FQGNSA. The CDR3 DNA reads TGTGCCAGCAGCCCCTCACTTCCCTACACCTTC. It codes for CASSPSLPYTF.

The rearrangement uses TRBV3-1 (or the pseudogene TRBV3-2) and TRBJ2-1, with a weak D call TRBD2 (7 bases). The CDR3 is made up of 16 amino acids. V was trimmed by 1 base and J by 6 bases, leaving 16 bases between them. Germline V gene sequence: CDR1 LGHDT, CDR2 YNNKEL (reference sequence). CDR3 sequence (DNA): TGTGCCAGCAGCCAAGTTCGGGGGGCGACGGTCAATGAGCAGTTCTTC. Encoded protein: CASSQVRGATVNEQFF.

This clone has a handful of counts. The J gene is TRBJ2-2, the V gene TRBV5-1; 7 bases are a match to TRBD1. CDR3 length: 15 amino acids. Germline lookup yields CDR1 SGHRS and CDR2 YFSETQ. Losses at the gene ends were 2 bases for V and 1 base for J; bases not matched to a gene: 2. The CDR3 nucleotides read TGCGCCAGCAGCTTTCAGGGGGTGAACACCGGGGAGCTGTTTTTT. Its protein is CASSFQGVNTGELFF.

The chain has TRBV27 and TRBJ2-1; no clear D gene. CDR1 MNHEY and CDR2 SMNVEV come from the germline V gene (reference sequence). Trimming removed 6 bases from V and 0 bases from J, with 12 bases in between. The CDR3 extends over 15 amino acids. CDR3 sequence: CASRFRLSSYNEQFF. CDR3 nucleotide sequence: TGTGCCAGCAGGTTCCGACTCAGCTCCTACAATGAGCAGTTCTTC.